These T cell receptor beta chains were read from a single sample in a study of blood T cell repertoires in COVID-19. The assay was immunoSEQ multiplex PCR, and TCRdb's table has in-frame clones only and misses some. Of about 340,000 clones in the sample, 80% to 90% were seen once. The source material was PBMCs or T cells enriched from blood (not recorded which). The receptors shown here come from a woman in her thirties or forties with acute COVID-19. The CDR3 runs from the conserved cysteine through the conserved F or W. A D gene is named only where the DNA matches it firmly. A clone size is listed for some rows: how often the clone was seen (once, few, many), or a class if it is expanded.

clone size	V gene	D gene	J gene	CDR3 DNA	CDR3 protein
-	TRBV7-9	TRBD1	TRBJ2-2	TGTGCCAGCAGCCGACAGGGGACCGGGGAGCTGTTTTTT	CASSRQGTGELFF
-	TRBV5-1	TRBD2	TRBJ2-7	TGCGCCAGCAGCTTGGCGGCTAGCGGTGACTCCTACGAGCAGTACTTC	CASSLAASGDSYEQYF
-	TRBV7-2	-	TRBJ1-3	TGTGCCAGCAGCCCTCAACAGGGAGGAAACACCATATATTTT	CASSPQQGGNTIYF
-	TRBV2	TRBD1	TRBJ2-6	TGTGCCAGCAGCCGCGCTCCCAGGGGGACTGGGGCCAACGTCCTGACTTTC	CASSRAPRGTGANVLTF
once	TRBV2	TRBD1	TRBJ1-2	TGTGCCAGCACCAGGGGACAGGAAGAGGGTGGCTACACCTTC	CASTRGQEEGGYTF
-	TRBV5-1	-	TRBJ1-2	TGCGCCAGCAGCGTTCCAGGGGACGGCTACACCTTC	CASSVPGDGYTF
-	TRBV7-8	-	TRBJ2-1	TGTGCCAGCAGCCCGACTAGAATCGATGAGCAGTTCTTC	CASSPTRIDEQFF
-	TRBV27	TRBD1	TRBJ1-1	TGTGCCAGCAGTGGGGACAGGGGGCTCACTGAAGCTTTCTTT	CASSGDRGLTEAFF
-	TRBV6-1	TRBD2	TRBJ2-7	TGTGCCAGCAGTGTGGTCTTCCAATTGGGACTAGCGGAGATATACGAGCAGTACTTC	CASSVVFQLGLAEIYEQYF
-	TRBV9	-	TRBJ2-5	TGTGCCAGCAGCGGCGGTCCGGAGGAGACCCAGTACTTC	CASSGGPEETQYF
-	TRBV20-1	-	TRBJ2-6	TGCAGTGCTAGTAAGCAGGGCTCTGGGGCCAACGTCCTGACTTTC	CSASKQGSGANVLTF
-	TRBV9	-	TRBJ2-3	TGTGCCAGCAGCGTAGCGGGGGAGTCTGATACGCAGTATTTT	CASSVAGESDTQYF
-	TRBV10-3	TRBD1	TRBJ1-2	TGTGCCATCAGTAAAGGACAGGGGGCATATGGCTACACCTTC	CAISKGQGAYGYTF
-	TRBV4-3	-	TRBJ2-7	TGCGCCAGCAGCCAAGTCGCTGGGGGGTACGAGCAGTACTTC	CASSQVAGGYEQYF
-	TRBV2	-	TRBJ2-5	TGTGCCAGCAGTGATCGCAGGGCGGCCCAGTACTTC	CASSDRRAAQYF